This is a list of T cell receptor beta chains from one sample in a study of T cells in Graves' hyperthyroidism and ophthalmopathy. TCRdb reanalysed the multiplex PCR reads using MiXCR and keeps one entry per CDR3 protein. The table lists about 640,000 distinct CDR3 sequences, 14% of them singletons, with about an eighth in the top ten. Source material: blood. These receptors all stem from a woman aged 45-60 years with Graves' ophthalmopathy. CDR3s include the opening cysteine and the closing phenylalanine or tryptophan. D genes are given only for firm matches. Not every row has a clone size; where given, it reads once, few, many or a size class.

J: TRBJ2-2
size: many
V: TRBV11-2
D: TRBD2
CDR3: CASSGGTSGRDLTGELFF
DNA: TGTGCCAGCAGCGGAGGGACTAGCGGGAGGGACCTTACCGGGGAGCTGTTTTTT

J: TRBJ1-2
size: NA
V: TRBV6-2/TRBV6-3
D: NA
CDR3: CASATGGQNGYTF
DNA: TGTGCCAGTGCAACAGGCGGACAGAATGGCTACACCTTC

J: TRBJ1-3
size: NA
V: TRBV20-1
D: NA
CDR3: CSASRPGNTIYF
DNA: TGCAGTGCTAGTCGGCCAGGAAACACCATATATTTT

J: TRBJ1-2
size: many
V: TRBV12-3/TRBV12-4
D: NA
CDR3: CASSQEGYGYGYTF
DNA: TGTGCCAGCAGTCAGGAGGGGTATGGCTATGGCTACACCTTC

J: TRBJ2-1
size: many
V: TRBV9
D: TRBD2
CDR3: CASSVRPGLAEYNEQFF
DNA: TGTGCCAGCAGCGTACGTCCGGGACTAGCGGAATACAATGAGCAGTTCTTC

J: TRBJ2-5
size: NA
V: TRBV7-9
D: NA
CDR3: CASLRKSQETQYF
DNA: TGTGCCAGCCTTAGGAAGTCCCAAGAGACCCAGTACTTC

J: TRBJ2-1
size: few
V: TRBV5-4
D: NA
CDR3: CASSLERRSYNEQFF
DNA: TGTGCCAGCAGCTTGGAACGTCGCTCCTACAATGAGCAGTTCTTC

J: TRBJ2-3
size: many
V: TRBV7-3
D: TRBD1
CDR3: CASSYNRGRADTQYF
DNA: TGTGCCAGCAGCTACAACAGGGGGCGCGCAGATACGCAGTATTTT

J: TRBJ2-1
size: many
V: TRBV9
D: TRBD2
CDR3: CASSRSGSGYNEQFF
DNA: TGTGCCAGCAGCCGCAGCGGGAGTGGGTACAATGAGCAGTTCTTC

J: TRBJ2-7
size: NA
V: TRBV3-1
D: TRBD1
CDR3: CASSQGTGATYEQYF
DNA: TGTGCCAGCAGCCAAGGCACAGGGGCCACCTACGAGCAGTACTTC

J: TRBJ2-7
size: NA
V: TRBV6-2/TRBV6-3
D: NA
CDR3: CASSYWGAGPNEQYF
DNA: TGTGCCAGCAGTTACTGGGGTGCAGGCCCCAACGAGCAGTACTTC

J: TRBJ2-7
size: NA
V: TRBV7-9
D: NA
CDR3: CASSRGSGGGGDEQYF
DNA: TGTGCCAGCAGCCGAGGGTCGGGCGGGGGCGGAGACGAGCAGTACTTC

J: TRBJ2-5
size: few
V: TRBV10-3
D: NA
CDR3: CAISEEGSRLGTQYF
DNA: TGTGCCATCAGTGAGGAGGGGTCGAGATTGGGGACCCAGTACTTC

J: TRBJ2-1
size: few
V: TRBV7-9
D: NA
CDR3: CASNTNSTRYNEQFF
DNA: TGTGCCAGCAACACAAACAGTACCAGGTACAATGAGCAGTTCTTC

J: TRBJ2-2
size: many
V: TRBV20-1
D: TRBD2
CDR3: CSASVRSQLAVDAGELFF
DNA: TGCAGTGCTAGCGTCAGATCCCAACTAGCGGTTGACGCCGGGGAGCTGTTTTTT

J: TRBJ2-1
size: few
V: TRBV12-3/TRBV12-4
D: NA
CDR3: CASRLRESYNEQFF
DNA: TGTGCCAGCAGGTTGAGGGAATCCTACAATGAGCAGTTCTTC

J: TRBJ2-7
size: once
V: TRBV7-3
D: NA
CDR3: CASSTGGDYEQYF
DNA: TGTGCCAGCAGCACAGGGGGGGACTACGAGCAGTACTTC

J: TRBJ1-1
size: few
V: TRBV14
D: TRBD1
CDR3: CASSPRTGAHIEAFF
DNA: TGTGCCAGCAGCCCACGGACAGGGGCGCATATTGAAGCTTTCTTT

J: TRBJ2-2
size: NA
V: TRBV19
D: NA
CDR3: CASSIETGSYGELFF
DNA: TGTGCCAGTAGTATAGAAACAGGAAGCTACGGGGAGCTGTTTTTT

J: TRBJ2-1
size: NA
V: TRBV7-9
D: NA
CDR3: CASSLLSVHNEQFF
DNA: TGTGCCAGCAGCTTACTTAGCGTCCACAATGAGCAGTTCTTC

J: TRBJ2-3
size: many
V: TRBV7-2
D: NA
CDR3: CASSREYTDTQYF
DNA: TGTGCCAGCAGCAGGGAGTACACAGATACGCAGTATTTT

J: TRBJ1-1
size: NA
V: TRBV5-5
D: NA
CDR3: CASSGGRAEAFF
DNA: TGTGCCAGCAGCGGGGGCAGGGCTGAAGCTTTCTTT

J: TRBJ1-5
size: many
V: TRBV2
D: NA
CDR3: CASSDWQGNQPQHF
DNA: TGTGCCAGCAGTGATTGGCAGGGGAATCAGCCCCAGCATTTT

J: TRBJ2-5
size: many
V: TRBV11-2
D: TRBD2
CDR3: CASSLATSGRLETQYF
DNA: TGTGCCAGCAGCTTAGCGACTAGCGGGAGGTTGGAGACCCAGTACTTC

J: TRBJ2-7
size: many
V: TRBV6-1
D: NA
CDR3: CASSEPEGSNEQYF
DNA: TGTGCCAGCAGTGAACCAGAGGGTAGCAACGAGCAGTACTTC

J: TRBJ1-1
size: many
V: TRBV30
D: NA
CDR3: CAWSVSLRRLNTEAFF
DNA: TGTGCCTGGAGTGTAAGTCTTCGGCGGTTGAACACTGAAGCTTTCTTT

J: TRBJ1-5
size: many
V: TRBV28
D: NA
CDR3: CASSLDGTNDQPQHF
DNA: TGTGCCAGCAGTTTAGACGGGACAAACGATCAGCCCCAGCATTTT

J: TRBJ2-7
size: NA
V: TRBV3-1
D: TRBD2
CDR3: CASSQLAGSYQVSYEQYF
DNA: TGTGCCAGCAGCCAACTAGCGGGATCTTACCAGGTGTCTTACGAGCAGTACTTC